The 27 T cell receptor beta chains presented below share a single source sample, sequenced in a study of control samples from healthy donors and cancer patients. Method: immunoSEQ multiplex PCR; TCRdb's copy keeps in-frame clones and lacks some. The table lists about 120,000 clones, roughly nine tenths of them singletons, with 1.1% in the top ten. Sequencing was performed on PBMCs. All receptors derive from a woman aged 50 to 65 with colorectal cancer.

V and J are TRBV4-1 and TRBJ1-1; D is unclear. Trimming left V 1 base short and J 2 bases short, with 17 bases between. CDR1 MGHRA and CDR2 YSYEKL come from the germline V gene. The CDR3 is 17 residues long. CDR3 sequence (DNA): TGCGCCAGCAGCCAAGGGGTCCAAAAACCACTTAACACTGAAGCTTTCTTT. Translating it yields CASSQGVQKPLNTEAFF.

The chain combines TRBV28 with TRBJ1-5; D uncertain. This CDR3 has 15 amino acids. Germline V CDR1 and CDR2: MDHEN, SYDVKM. V was pared by 4 bases and J by 0 bases, with 10 bases between. The CDR3 DNA is TGTGCCAGCAGTTCAGGAGACATTAGCAATCAGCCCCAGCATTTT. As protein: CASSSGDISNQPQHF.

The V call is TRBV27, the J call TRBJ2-7; TRBD2 matches at 10 bases. CDR1 is MNHEY and CDR2 is SMNVEV in the germline V gene (reference sequence). The V and J ends lost 5 bases and 5 bases, in that order; junction bases with no gene match: 15. The CDR3 loop spans 17 amino acids. The CDR3 protein is CASSPLAGAGPSNEQYF. As DNA, the CDR3 is TGTGCCAGCAGTCCCCTAGCGGGAGCAGGGCCCTCGAACGAGCAGTACTTC.

This sequence joins TRBV3-1 (or the pseudogene TRBV3-2) and TRBJ2-7, with D possibly being TRBD2 (6 bases). The V end lost 0 bases, the J end lost 12 bases, and 12 bases lay between the germline ends. Germline V CDR1 and CDR2: LGHDT, YNNKEL (reference sequence). CDR3 size: 12 residues. The CDR3 loop is CASSQDRRETYF. The DNA for the CDR3 is TGTGCCAGCAGCCAAGATCGGCGGGAAACGTACTTC.

This clone has just a few counts. The chain combines TRBV11-2 with TRBJ2-2, with no clear D. CDR3 size: 10 residues. Germline V gene sequence: CDR1 SGHAT, CDR2 FQNNGV. V lost 2 bases, J lost 11 bases, and 3 bases lay in between. The CDR3 sequence: CASSLSELFF. CDR3 in DNA: TGTGCCAGCAGCTTATCCGAGCTGTTTTTT.

V and J are TRBV27 and TRBJ2-1; 13 bases fit TRBD2. Per the germline V gene, CDR1 is MNHEY and CDR2 is SMNVEV (reference sequence). With 5 bases clipped from V and 0 bases from J, the junction kept 1 base outside the gene matches. The CDR3 has 16 residues. The CDR3 nucleotides read TGTGCCAGCAGTCGGACTAGCGGGAGCTCCTACAATGAGCAGTTCTTC. Residues: CASSRTSGSSYNEQFF.

V and J are TRBV28 and TRBJ2-6; D not certain. Per the germline V gene, CDR1 is MDHEN and CDR2 is SYDVKM. The CDR3 is made up of 13 amino acids. Trimming stripped 4 bases from V and 4 bases from J, with 5 bases between. The CDR3 DNA is TGTGCCAGCAGTTCTCAGGGGGCCAACGTCCTGACTTTC. As protein: CASSSQGANVLTF.

The chain recombines TRBV29-1 with TRBJ2-7; 10 bases fit TRBD2. CDR1 is SQVTM, CDR2 ANQGSEA, per germline. The CDR3 contains 18 residues. Trimming removed 0 bases from V and 3 bases from J; junction bases left unmatched: 14. In DNA, the CDR3 is TGCAGCGTTGAAGATCGGGCTCTAGCGGGGGCCTCCGGCTACGAGCAGTACTTC. The encoded protein is CSVEDRALAGASGYEQYF.

This chain connects TRBV2 to TRBJ2-3; 8 nucleotides line up with TRBD2. J lost 6 bases, V lost 7 bases, and 18 bases had no gene match. The length of the CDR3 is 17 residues. Germline V gene data show CDR1 as SNHLY and CDR2 as FYNNEI. The CDR3 DNA reads as TGTGCCAGCACTACCCTTGGACTAGCAGCCGGTGGGGATACGCAGTATTTT. Its protein is CASTTLGLAAGGDTQYF.

V is TRBV19 and J is TRBJ1-3, with TRBD1 matching over 9 bases. J lost 0 bases, V lost 8 bases, and 11 bases had no gene match. CDR1 is LNHDA, CDR2 SQIVND, per germline (reference sequence). The CDR3 sequence is 17 residues long. Here the CDR3 reads CASLGQGTIYSGNTIYF. CDR3 bases: TGTGCCAGTCTCGGACAGGGGACCATTTACTCTGGAAACACCATATATTTT.

The chain's CDR3 is CASSPGLGPGAGETQYF. The CDR3 region has the DNA TGCGCCAGCAGCCCCGGTTTGGGACCGGGGGCTGGGGAGACCCAGTACTTC. The gene calls are TRBV5-1 and TRBJ2-5; D assignment may be TRBD1 or TRBD2 (6 bases each). The CDR3 has 17 amino acids. Germline-derived CDR1 and CDR2 are SGHRS and YFSETQ. Trimming removed 4 bases from V and 5 bases from J, with 24 bases in between.

This CDR3 reads CASSTTGHNSGNTIYF. The CDR3, as DNA: TGCGCCAGCAGCACCACAGGACATAACTCTGGAAACACCATATATTTT. The chain links TRBV5-1 to TRBJ1-3; D might be TRBD1 (5 bases). Per germline, CDR1 SGHRS and CDR2 YFSETQ. The V and J ends lost 4 bases and 0 bases respectively, with 14 bases between them. The CDR3 is 16 residues long. Using reference TRBV5-1 and TRBJ1-3 for the parts outside the CDR3, the full variable domain is KAGVTQTPRYLIKTRGQQVTLSCSPISGHRSVSWYQQTPGQGLQFLFEYFSETQRNKGNFPGRFSGRQFSNSRSEMNVSTLELGDSALYLCASSTTGHNSGNTIYFGEGSWLTVV.

This clone was observed a single time. The rearrangement uses TRBV7-8 and TRBJ1-5; TRBD1 aligns across 7 bases. CDR1 and CDR2 (germline): SGHVS, FQNEAQ. V lost 2 bases, J lost 4 bases, and 5 bases stayed unmatched. The CDR3 sequence is 15 residues long. This chain's CDR3 is CASSLKAQGNQPQHF. The CDR3 bases are TGTGCCAGCAGCTTAAAGGCACAGGGGAATCAGCCCCAGCATTTT.

The J gene is TRBJ2-3, the V gene TRBV25-1; TRBD2 aligns across 7 bases. Germline V lookup: CDR1 MGHDK, CDR2 SYGVNS. The V gene end was trimmed by 1 base and the J gene end by 4 bases; junction bases not matched to a gene: 8. The CDR3 has 16 amino acids. CDR3 in amino acids: CASSESVGGNADTQYF. The CDR3 region has the DNA TGTGCCAGCAGTGAATCTGTCGGGGGGAATGCAGATACGCAGTATTTT. The whole variable domain, filled in from reference TRBV25-1 and TRBJ2-3, reads EADIYQTPRYLVIGTGKKITLECSQTMGHDKMYWYQQDPGMELHLIHYSYGVNSTEKGDLSSESTVSRIRTEHFPLTLESARPSHTSQYLCASSESVGGNADTQYFGPGTRLTVL.

V and J are TRBV11-2 and TRBJ2-7, with D possibly TRBD2 on 5 matching bases. The germline gives CDR1 SGHAT, CDR2 FQNNGV. Trimming removed 2 bases at V and 3 bases at J, with 14 bases between. The CDR3 loop spans 15 amino acids. The CDR3 region has the DNA TGTGCCAGCAGCTTACGAGGAGCGAGGGACTACGAGCAGTACTTC. Residues: CASSLRGARDYEQYF. The full variable domain, with the rest looked up from reference TRBV11-2 and TRBJ2-7, is EAGVAQSPRYKIIEKRQSVAFWCNPISGHATLYWYQQILGQGPKLLIQFQNNGVVDDSQLPKDRFSAERLKGVDSTLKIQPAKLEDSAVYLCASSLRGARDYEQYFGPGTRLTVT.

The V and J genes are TRBV2 and TRBJ1-1; TRBD1 might be the D (5 bases). The CDR3 consists of 13 residues. Germline V gene sequence: CDR1 SNHLY, CDR2 FYNNEI. Trimming shortened V by 6 bases and J by 1 base, and 9 bases separated the two germline ends. CDR3 in DNA: TGTGCCAGCAGGGATACAGGGAACACTGAAGCTTTCTTT. Translating it yields CASRDTGNTEAFF.

This rearrangement joins TRBV30 to TRBJ2-5; D perhaps matches TRBD1 (6 bases). The V gene lost 0 bases and the J gene lost 0 bases, with 11 bases spanning the gap. CDR1 is GTSNPN, CDR2 SVGIG, per germline (reference sequence). CDR3 length: 15 amino acids. CDR3 in DNA: TGTGCCTGGAGTGTCGGGACAACGTACCAAGAGACCCAGTACTTC. This encodes CAWSVGTTYQETQYF.

The genes are TRBV19 and TRBJ1-5, with 7 bases that match TRBD1. The V segment lost 5 bases and the J segment 7 bases; nucleotides outside the gene matches: 11. This CDR3 is 15 amino acids long. The germline gives CDR1 LNHDA, CDR2 SQIVND (reference sequence). The CDR3 region is CASSGTARGKQPQHF. The CDR3 region has the DNA TGTGCCAGTAGTGGGACAGCGCGGGGGAAACAGCCCCAGCATTTT.

The chain uses TRBV13 and TRBJ2-1; 8 bases map to TRBD2. The CDR3 is made up of 17 amino acids. Looked up from germline, CDR1 is PRHDT and CDR2 is FYEKMQ (reference sequence). The V segment lost 5 bases and the J segment 4 bases; nucleotides outside the gene matches: 13. This CDR3 is CASSPTAGGWNYNEQFF. The CDR3 bases are TGTGCCAGCAGCCCGACCGCGGGGGGTTGGAATTACAATGAGCAGTTCTTC.

V gene TRBV29-1 combines with J gene TRBJ2-7; 11 nucleotides align to TRBD1. Per germline, CDR1 SQVTM and CDR2 ANQGSEA. V lost 1 base and J lost 4; bases outside the gene matches: 12. This CDR3 is 17 amino acids long. The DNA for the CDR3 is TGCAGCGTTGAAGTTGGAGGAGGGACAGGGGGGGATTACGAGCAGTACTTC. It codes for CSVEVGGGTGGDYEQYF.

J is TRBJ1-2 and V is TRBV18, with D maybe TRBD1 (5 bases). V dropped 0 bases and J dropped 5 bases, with 22 bases sitting between them. Germline-derived CDR1 and CDR2 are KGHSH and LQKENI. The CDR3 has 18 residues. DNA for the CDR3: TGTGCCAGCTCACCACCGTCAGGGACTGGACGGGTGTCGTATGGCTACACCTTC. Residues: CASSPPSGTGRVSYGYTF.

The chain joins TRBV4-1 to TRBJ2-7, with 9 bases that match TRBD1. The V and J ends lost 2 bases and 4 bases, in that order; junction bases with no gene match: 15. Germline V gene lookup returns CDR1 MGHRA and CDR2 YSYEKL. This CDR3 is 18 amino acids long. The CDR3 DNA reads TGCGCCAGCAGCCAAAGTTTACAGGGGGCCCTCGTTGCATACGAGCAGTACTTC. As protein: CASSQSLQGALVAYEQYF.

This clone was recorded only once. The chain recombines TRBV5-1 with TRBJ2-1, with 11 bases that match TRBD2. The CDR3 runs 17 residues. Per the germline V gene, CDR1 is SGHRS and CDR2 is YFSETQ. V was clipped by 2 bases and J by 9 bases; unmatched bases: 13. The CDR3 loop reads CASSLLAGEPPVGEQFF. DNA of the CDR3: TGCGCCAGCAGCTTACTAGCGGGGGAACCGCCTGTTGGTGAGCAGTTCTTC.

This clone was counted a single time. The chain uses TRBV5-8 and TRBJ2-5; unclear D gene. The ends were cut back, 6 bases at V and 2 bases at J, with 14 bases in the middle. The CDR3 contains 14 residues. Looked up from germline, CDR1 is SGHTS and CDR2 is YDEGEE. The CDR3 protein is CASNNMGSQETQYF. In DNA form, the CDR3 reads TGTGCCAGCAATAACATGGGATCTCAAGAGACCCAGTACTTC.

The CDR3 loop reads CASSYTGDISAEAFF. DNA of the CDR3: TGTGCCAGTAGTTATACAGGGGATATTAGTGCTGAAGCTTTCTTT. The chain employs TRBV19 and TRBJ1-1; 7 nucleotides line up with TRBD1. The germline V gene has CDR1 LNHDA and CDR2 SQIVND (reference sequence). The V gene end was trimmed by 5 bases and the J gene end by 6 bases; junction bases not matched to a gene: 12. CDR3 length: 15 amino acids.

The chain joins TRBV6-5 to TRBJ2-7; TRBD1 matches at 10 bases. With 6 bases clipped from V and 0 bases from J, the junction kept 5 bases outside the gene matches. This CDR3 region has 15 residues. From germline, CDR1 is MNHEY and CDR2 SVGAGI. The CDR3 spells CASRAGTGDSYEQYF. The DNA of the CDR3 is TGTGCCAGCAGGGCCGGGACAGGGGACTCCTACGAGCAGTACTTC.

The chain employs TRBV29-1 and TRBJ1-2, with 9 nucleotides matching TRBD1. The CDR3 runs 15 residues. J lost 0 bases, V lost 7 bases, and 9 bases had no gene match. The germline V gene encodes CDR1 SQVTM and CDR2 ANQGSEA. CDR3 protein: CSAPDRGGTNYGYTF. CDR3 nucleotides: TGCAGCGCCCCTGACAGGGGGGGGACTAACTATGGCTACACCTTC. Complete variable domain (other parts from reference TRBV29-1 and TRBJ1-2): SAVISQKPSRDICQRGTSLTIQCQVDSQVTMMFWYRQQPGQSLTLIATANQGSEATYESGFVIDKFPISRPNLTFSTLTVSNMSPEDSSIYLCSAPDRGGTNYGYTFGSGTRLTVV.